The present TCR beta chain was sequenced within a study of blood T cell repertoires in COVID-19. At the level of the study: Acute-phase and convalescent COVID-19 samples originated in the United States, Italy and Spain.

Comments on this clone: Other DNA sequences from this sample encode an identical CDR3 as well.

Original data processing: Amplifying reference gene primers gave estimates of nucleated cell counts. Repertoires were generated with immunoSEQ multiplex PCR, while TCRdb's copy carries only in-frame clones and drops some. V, J and clone size are taken as reported in that table, and D and trimming were inferred from the DNA itself. Altogether some 400,000 clones are present, approximately 77% being singletons, with the ten largest covering about 1.2%. The V end was cut by 3 bases, the J end by 8 bases, with 7 bases between. This CDR3 contains 11 residues. CDR1 is LNHDA, CDR2 SQIVND, per germline (reference sequence).

The source material was peripheral blood. The receptor was derived from a human donor with acute or convalescent COVID-19. The donor label of this sample is uncertain. The V and J genes are TRBV19 and TRBJ1-2; no clear D gene. CDR3 residues: CASSIGVGYTF. CDR3 nucleotide sequence: TGTGCCAGTAGTATCGGGGTCGGCTACACCTTC. Looking up the rest from reference TRBV19 and TRBJ1-2 gives the full variable domain: DGGITQSPKYLFRKEGQNVTLSCEQNLNHDAMYWYRQDPGQGLRLIYYSQIVNDFQKGDIAEGYSVSREKKESFPLTVTSAQKNPTAFYLCASSIGVGYTFGSGTRLTVV.